This TCR beta chain was obtained from a study of T cells in Graves' hyperthyroidism and ophthalmopathy (dated by TCRdb to about 2019). About the investigation overall: Peripheral blood was sampled at the time of initial diagnosis, prior to any treatment. TCR Vbeta CDR3 sequencing of 120 to 150 peripheral blood samples (under 45 ophthalmopathy, some 75 hyperthyroidism and roughly 17 progressor patients) is reported in the paper. To identify TCR V-J signatures that set the groups apart, the researchers used a discovery cohort of more than 95 patients, made up of 40 to 45 with Graves' ophthalmopathy and about 59 with stable Graves' hyperthyroidism. Prospective prediction of ophthalmopathy was tested in an independent validation cohort of some 19 hyperthyroidism patients and 15 to 17 patients who later progressed to ophthalmopathy. Once sampling was done, hyperthyroidism patients were given methimazole at a starting dose of 30 mg daily, whereas ophthalmopathy patients were given high-dose intravenous methylprednisolone. For training and testing, the 100 or so patients in the discovery cohort were randomly divided in a 7:3 ratio. In over five Graves' hyperthyroidism patients, the study also compared T-cell repertoires from thyroid tissue with T-cell repertoires from blood.

The TCR beta CDR3 regions were amplified from the RNA transcripts. For the first round of RT-PCR on the TCR CDR3, the HTBI primer set was used together with the Qiagen OneStep RT-PCR kit. A second multiplex PCR round built the libraries, followed by size selection and purification. The libraries were sequenced on an Illumina HiSeq2000 using paired-end 100 bp reads. The original methods were these. SOAPnuke was used to process the raw data, removing reads that contained adapters or uncalled bases, had a mean Phred below 15, or lacked an exact match to the constant primer or identifier. COPE v1.2.5 was used to merge the high-quality paired reads, and each unique nucleotide sequence was defined as a clonotype. MiTCR v1.1 was used to align the clonotypes against IMGT TRBV, TRBD and TRBJ reference segments. The analysis was restricted to V-J combinations with a frequency above 0.0001, which together covered 99% to 99.2% of the repertoires. The TCS score was defined as the ratio of F50 (clonal expansion) to E x V (chaos), calculated using BLOSUM62-based TCRdist between CDR3 peptides within each V-J. Welch's t-statistics and random forest reduced around 550 V-J features to 10 to 15, which were used in a naive Bayes classifier (R e1071). TCRdb applied fastp at Q25 and MiXCR to the public reads, then kept only in-frame beta chains. Identical CDR3 protein sequences are pooled into one entry, listed with their most common genes and DNA. Here the V and J calls rest on TCRdb's processing, not on the authors' analysis. For this sample the table gives approximately 420,000 distinct CDR3 sequences, of which approximately 15% were detected only once. About 4.9% of the sample is held by the ten biggest clonotypes.

CDR1 and CDR2 (SGHKS, YYEKEE) derive from the germline V gene (reference sequence). V is trimmed back by 0 bases and J by 2 bases, and the junction contains 4 bases that no gene match accounts for. CDR3 length: 16 amino acids, cysteine to phenylalanine. The kept DNA is CDR3 alone, 48 bases in frame from the first base. Stable Graves' hyperthyroidism was defined as the absence of progression to ophthalmopathy over 18 months of follow-up. Hyperthyroidism patients were newly diagnosed, had a disease duration of under 2 months, and were aged 18 to 65 years. Exclusion was applied to patients with uncontrolled infections, other autoimmune diseases, pregnancy or lactation. Diagnoses relied on clinical symptoms, serum thyroxine and TRAb, thyroid ultrasound and orbital computed tomography. PBMCs were separated from around 9.1 ml of fresh peripheral blood using Ficoll-Paque density gradient centrifugation. Total RNA was extracted with Trizol reagent, and quality was checked on an Agilent 2100 Bioanalyzer.

Results and caveats for the whole study, not just this receptor: In validation, progression to ophthalmopathy was predicted by the model with nearly 71% sensitivity and just over 72% specificity, a median of roughly 6 months before onset. Most expanded thyroid clonotypes (frequency above 0.001) were also found in blood, which suggests that blood repertoires may mirror thyroid immune responses. In cross-validation, a model built on a 13 V-J signature told ophthalmopathy apart from stable hyperthyroidism with 85% to 90% sensitivity and about 81% specificity, and in testing the same model reached 80%/75%. No statistical method was used to fix the sample size in advance, and group allocation was not hidden from the investigators.

Comment on this clonotype: Its cognate antigen has yet to be identified. No much larger clone is present one base from it, and per-base qualities are unavailable.

Specimen: blood. This clonotype was obtained from a woman aged 18 to 35 with Graves' hyperthyroidism. Recombination joined TRBV5-5 with TRBJ2-7; 11 bases in the middle match TRBD1. For the CDR3, the sequence is CASSLGGQGAPYEQYF. The sequenced DNA is TGTGCCAGCAGCTTGGGCGGACAGGGGGCACCCTACGAGCAGTACTTC.